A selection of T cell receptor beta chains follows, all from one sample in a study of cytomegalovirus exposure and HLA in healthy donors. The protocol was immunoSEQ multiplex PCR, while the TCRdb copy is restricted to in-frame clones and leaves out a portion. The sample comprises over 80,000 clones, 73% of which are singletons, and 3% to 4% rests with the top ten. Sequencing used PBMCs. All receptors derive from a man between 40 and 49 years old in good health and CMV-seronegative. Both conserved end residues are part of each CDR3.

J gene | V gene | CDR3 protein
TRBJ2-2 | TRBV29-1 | CSVATGPINTGELFF
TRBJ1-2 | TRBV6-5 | CASRPGTGPYGYTF
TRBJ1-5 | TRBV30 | CAWSGLGNQPQHF
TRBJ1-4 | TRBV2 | CASRGREVKPFF
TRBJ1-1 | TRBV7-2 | CASSLRGQVPGTEAFF
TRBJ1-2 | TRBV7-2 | CASSLAPGQGDYGYTF
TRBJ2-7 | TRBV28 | CASSSVLTSYEQYF
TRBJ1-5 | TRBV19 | CASDQGGWSNQPQHF
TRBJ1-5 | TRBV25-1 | CASSVTDQPQHF
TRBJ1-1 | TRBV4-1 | CASSLVDRQNTEAFF
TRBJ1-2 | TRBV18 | CASSPAGSYGYTF
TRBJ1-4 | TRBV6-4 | CASSPDRVTGKLFF
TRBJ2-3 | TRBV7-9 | CASREAGGTDTQYF
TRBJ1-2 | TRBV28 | CASSPASGGRIRYTF
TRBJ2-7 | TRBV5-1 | CASSLASGTASYEQYF
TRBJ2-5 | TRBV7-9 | CASSFIGETQYF
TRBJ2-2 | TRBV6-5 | CASSYFRTGTGELFF
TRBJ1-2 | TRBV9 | CASSVGSSYGYTF
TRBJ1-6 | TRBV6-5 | CATSGTGDNSPLHF
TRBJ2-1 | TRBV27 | CASSLETGGESYNEQFF
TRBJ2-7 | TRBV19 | CASSLSRGYYEQYF
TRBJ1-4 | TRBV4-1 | CASTSTNEKLFF
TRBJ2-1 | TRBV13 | CASSFLTSGYNEQFF
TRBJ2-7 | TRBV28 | CASSFGPTAHEQYF
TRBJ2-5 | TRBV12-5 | CASGLRLAGQQETQYF
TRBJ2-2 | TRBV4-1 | CASSRTPGTQNTGELFF
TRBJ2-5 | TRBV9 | CASSVEWGGETQYF
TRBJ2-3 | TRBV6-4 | CASSVAGAPSDTQYF
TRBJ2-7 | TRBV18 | CASSGTTSSYEQYF
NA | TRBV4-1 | CASSRLSPQGFPTYEQYF
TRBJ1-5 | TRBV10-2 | CASSVTGDSNQPQHF
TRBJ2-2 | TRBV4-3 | CASSQDPAGGFPGELFF
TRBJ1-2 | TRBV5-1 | CASQPGQGAAGYTF
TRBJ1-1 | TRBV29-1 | CSSGKGQTNTEAFF
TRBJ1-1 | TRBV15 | CATSRQGRGAEAFF
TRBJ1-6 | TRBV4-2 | CASSQDAGRGSPLHF
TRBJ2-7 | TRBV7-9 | CASTEWDRAAGEQYF
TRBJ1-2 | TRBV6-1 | CASSEVGQAYGYTF
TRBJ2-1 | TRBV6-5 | CASSYSGQGLYNEQFF
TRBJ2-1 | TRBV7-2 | CASSLQGSRGGLGNEQFF
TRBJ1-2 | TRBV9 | CASSVVGTAGGYTF
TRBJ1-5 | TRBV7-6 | CASSLDVGSEQPQHF
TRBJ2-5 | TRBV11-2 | CASSLDGHQETQYF
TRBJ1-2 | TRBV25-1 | CASVGGYYGYTF
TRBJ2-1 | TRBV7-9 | CASSWGLAGGPSYNEQFF
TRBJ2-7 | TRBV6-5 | CASRGPGVSYEQYF
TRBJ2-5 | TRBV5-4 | CASSPQGAGLETQYF
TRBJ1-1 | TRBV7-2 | CASSLSRQGAVNTEAFF
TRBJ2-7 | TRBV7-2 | CASSLEQRWTTKQYF
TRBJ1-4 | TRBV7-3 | CASSLTPINEKLFF
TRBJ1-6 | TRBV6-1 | CASNDRGQNYNSPLHF
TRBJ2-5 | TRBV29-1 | CSVRDFQETQYF
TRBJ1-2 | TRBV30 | CAWSAAHSYGYTF
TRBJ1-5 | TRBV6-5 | CASSQGRVQPQHF